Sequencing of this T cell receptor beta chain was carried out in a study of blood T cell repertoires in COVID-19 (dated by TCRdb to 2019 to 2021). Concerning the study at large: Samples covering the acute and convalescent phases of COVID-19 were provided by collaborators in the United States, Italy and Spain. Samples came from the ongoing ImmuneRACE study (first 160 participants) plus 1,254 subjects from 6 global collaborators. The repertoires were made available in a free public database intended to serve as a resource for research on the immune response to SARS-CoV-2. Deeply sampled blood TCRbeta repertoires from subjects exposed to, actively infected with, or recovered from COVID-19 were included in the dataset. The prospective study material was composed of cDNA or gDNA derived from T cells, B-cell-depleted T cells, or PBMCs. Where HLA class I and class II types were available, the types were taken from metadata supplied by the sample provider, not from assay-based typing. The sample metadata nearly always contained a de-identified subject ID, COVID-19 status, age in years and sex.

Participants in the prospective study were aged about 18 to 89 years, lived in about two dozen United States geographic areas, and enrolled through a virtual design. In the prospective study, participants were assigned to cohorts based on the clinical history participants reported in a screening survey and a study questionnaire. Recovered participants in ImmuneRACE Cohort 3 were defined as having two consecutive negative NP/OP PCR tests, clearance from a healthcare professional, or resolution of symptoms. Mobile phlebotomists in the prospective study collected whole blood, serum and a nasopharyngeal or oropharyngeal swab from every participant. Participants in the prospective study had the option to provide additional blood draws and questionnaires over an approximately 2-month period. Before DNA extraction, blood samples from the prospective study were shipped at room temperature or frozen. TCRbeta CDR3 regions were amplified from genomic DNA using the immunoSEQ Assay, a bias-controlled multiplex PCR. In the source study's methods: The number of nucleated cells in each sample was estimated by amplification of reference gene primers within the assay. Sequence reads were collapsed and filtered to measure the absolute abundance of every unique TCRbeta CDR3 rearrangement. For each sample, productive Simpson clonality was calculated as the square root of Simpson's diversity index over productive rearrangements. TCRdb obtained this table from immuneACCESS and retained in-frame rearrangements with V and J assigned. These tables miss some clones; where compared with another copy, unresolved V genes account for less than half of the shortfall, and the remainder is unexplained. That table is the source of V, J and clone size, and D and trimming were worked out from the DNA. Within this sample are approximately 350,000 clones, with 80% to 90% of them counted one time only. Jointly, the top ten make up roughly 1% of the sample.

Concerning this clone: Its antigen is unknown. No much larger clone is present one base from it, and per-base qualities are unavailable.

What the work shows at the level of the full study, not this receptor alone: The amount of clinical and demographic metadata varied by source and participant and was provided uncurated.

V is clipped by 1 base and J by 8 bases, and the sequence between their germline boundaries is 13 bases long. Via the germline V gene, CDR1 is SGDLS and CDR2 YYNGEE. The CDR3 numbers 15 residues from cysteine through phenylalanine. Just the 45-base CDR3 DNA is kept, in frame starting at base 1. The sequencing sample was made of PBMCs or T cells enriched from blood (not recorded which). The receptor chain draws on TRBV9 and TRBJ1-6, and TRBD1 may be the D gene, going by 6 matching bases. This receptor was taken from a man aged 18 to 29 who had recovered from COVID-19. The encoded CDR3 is CASSVTGQRDSPLHF. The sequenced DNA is TGTGCCAGCAGCGTAACAGGACAGAGGGATTCACCCCTCCACTTT.